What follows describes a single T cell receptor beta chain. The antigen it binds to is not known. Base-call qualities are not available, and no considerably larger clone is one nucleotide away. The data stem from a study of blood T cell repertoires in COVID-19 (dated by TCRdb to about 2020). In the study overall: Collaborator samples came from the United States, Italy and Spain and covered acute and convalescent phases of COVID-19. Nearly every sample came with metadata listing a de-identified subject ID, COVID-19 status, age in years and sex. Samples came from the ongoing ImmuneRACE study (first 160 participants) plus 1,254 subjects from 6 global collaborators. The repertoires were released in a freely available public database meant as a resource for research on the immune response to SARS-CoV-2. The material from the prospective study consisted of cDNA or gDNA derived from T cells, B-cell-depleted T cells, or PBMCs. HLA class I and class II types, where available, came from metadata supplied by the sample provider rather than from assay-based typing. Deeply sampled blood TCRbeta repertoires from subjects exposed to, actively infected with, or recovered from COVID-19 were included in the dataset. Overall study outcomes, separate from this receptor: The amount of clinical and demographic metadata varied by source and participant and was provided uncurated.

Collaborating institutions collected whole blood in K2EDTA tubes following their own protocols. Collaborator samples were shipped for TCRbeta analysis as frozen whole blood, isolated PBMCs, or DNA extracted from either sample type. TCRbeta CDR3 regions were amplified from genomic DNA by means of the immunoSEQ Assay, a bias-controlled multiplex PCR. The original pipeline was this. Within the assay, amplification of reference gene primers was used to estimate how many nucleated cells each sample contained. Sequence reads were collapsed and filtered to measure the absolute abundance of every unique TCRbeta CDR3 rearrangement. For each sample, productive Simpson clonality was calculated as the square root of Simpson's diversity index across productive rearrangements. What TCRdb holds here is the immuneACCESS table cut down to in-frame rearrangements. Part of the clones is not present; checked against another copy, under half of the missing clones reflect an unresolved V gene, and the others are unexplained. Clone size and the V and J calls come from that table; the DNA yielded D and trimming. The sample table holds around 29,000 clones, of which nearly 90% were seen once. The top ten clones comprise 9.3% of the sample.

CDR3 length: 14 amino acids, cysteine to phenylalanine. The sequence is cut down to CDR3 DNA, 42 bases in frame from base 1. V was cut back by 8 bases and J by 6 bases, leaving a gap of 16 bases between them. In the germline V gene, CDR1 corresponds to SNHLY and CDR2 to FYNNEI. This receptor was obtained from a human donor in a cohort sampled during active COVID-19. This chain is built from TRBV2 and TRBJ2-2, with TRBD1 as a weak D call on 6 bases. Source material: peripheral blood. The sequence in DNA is TGTGCCAGCGCAACTACAGGGTTCCCCGGGGAGCTGTTTTTT. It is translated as CASATTGFPGELFF.